This T cell receptor beta chain was found in a study of cytomegalovirus exposure and HLA in healthy donors. Study findings and constraints: Apart from CMV serostatus, no immune exposure information was available. Other equally common chains were less clonally expanded than HLA-associated TCR beta chains, a later analysis showed.

Trimming took off 3 bases at V and 4 bases at J, with 10 bases between the two ends. The CDR3 runs 13 residues. Germline CDR1 is GTSNPN and CDR2 is SVGIG (reference sequence). Only one count was recorded for this clone. The antigen is unknown. 13 Jbeta primers and 60 Vbeta primers were used for the PCR. Produced via immunoSEQ multiplex PCR; TCRdb's table is partial and in-frame only. This sample yields around 91,000 clones, of which 78% are seen a single time; around 4.4% belongs to the top ten. The source material was PBMCs. The chain has TRBV30 and TRBJ1-5, with D possibly being TRBD1 (5 bases). The origin of this receptor is a male donor in good health and CMV-seropositive. The CDR3 spells CAWSAGGNQPQHF. In nucleotides, the CDR3 is TGTGCCTGGAGCGCGGGGGGAAATCAGCCCCAGCATTTT.